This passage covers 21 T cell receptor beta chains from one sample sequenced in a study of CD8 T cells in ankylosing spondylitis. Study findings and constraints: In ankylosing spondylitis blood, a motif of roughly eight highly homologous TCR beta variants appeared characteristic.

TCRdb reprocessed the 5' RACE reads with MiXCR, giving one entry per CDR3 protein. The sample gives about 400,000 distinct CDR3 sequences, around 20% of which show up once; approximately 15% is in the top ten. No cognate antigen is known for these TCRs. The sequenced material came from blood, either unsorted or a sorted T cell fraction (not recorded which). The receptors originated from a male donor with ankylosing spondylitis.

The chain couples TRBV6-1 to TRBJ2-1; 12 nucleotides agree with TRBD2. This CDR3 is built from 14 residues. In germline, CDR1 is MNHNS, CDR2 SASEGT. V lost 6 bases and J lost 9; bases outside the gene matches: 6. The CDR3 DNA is TGTGCCAGCAGGACTAGCGGGAGTATCGGTGAGCAGTTCTTC. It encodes CASRTSGSIGEQFF.

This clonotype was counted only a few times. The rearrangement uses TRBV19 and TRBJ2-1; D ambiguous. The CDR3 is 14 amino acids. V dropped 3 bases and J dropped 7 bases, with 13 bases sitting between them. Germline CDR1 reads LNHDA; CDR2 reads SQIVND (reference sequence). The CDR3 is CASSIPATRNEQFF. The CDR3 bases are TGTGCCAGTAGTATCCCGGCCACAAGGAATGAGCAGTTCTTC.

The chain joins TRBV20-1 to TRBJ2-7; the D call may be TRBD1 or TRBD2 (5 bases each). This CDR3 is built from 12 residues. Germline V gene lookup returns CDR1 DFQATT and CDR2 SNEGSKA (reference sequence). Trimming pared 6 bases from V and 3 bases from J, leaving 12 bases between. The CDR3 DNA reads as TGCAGTGCCCCCGGGACCAACTACGAGCAGTACTTC. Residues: CSAPGTNYEQYF.

CDR3 coding DNA: TGTGCCATCAGTGAGTTGGTCGGGAAGGGGTATGAGCAGTTCTTC. This translates into CAISELVGKGYEQFF. This chain joins TRBV10-3 and TRBJ2-1, with D perhaps assigned TRBD1 or TRBD2 (5 bases each). Trimming left V 1 base short and J 8 bases short, with 15 bases between. In germline, CDR1 is ENHRY, CDR2 SYGVKD. CDR3 length: 15 residues.

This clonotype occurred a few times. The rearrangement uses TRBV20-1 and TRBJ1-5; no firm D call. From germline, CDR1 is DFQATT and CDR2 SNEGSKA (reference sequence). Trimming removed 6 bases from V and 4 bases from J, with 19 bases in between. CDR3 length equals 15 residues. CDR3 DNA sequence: TGCAGTGCGCTACCGGGGTCTGCCGAGAATCAGCCCCAGCATTTT. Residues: CSALPGSAENQPQHF.

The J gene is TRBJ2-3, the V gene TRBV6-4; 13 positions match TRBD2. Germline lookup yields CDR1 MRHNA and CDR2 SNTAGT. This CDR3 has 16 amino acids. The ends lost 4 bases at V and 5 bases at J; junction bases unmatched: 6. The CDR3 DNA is TGTGCCAGCAGTGCCCGGACTAGCGGGAGTGGAGATACGCAGTATTTT. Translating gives CASSARTSGSGDTQYF.

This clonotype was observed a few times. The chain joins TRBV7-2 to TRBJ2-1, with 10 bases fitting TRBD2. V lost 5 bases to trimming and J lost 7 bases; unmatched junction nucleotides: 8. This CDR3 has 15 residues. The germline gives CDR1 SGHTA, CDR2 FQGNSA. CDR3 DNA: TGTGCCAGCAGCCCGAGGGGTAGCGGGGGGAATGAGCAGTTCTTC. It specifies CASSPRGSGGNEQFF.

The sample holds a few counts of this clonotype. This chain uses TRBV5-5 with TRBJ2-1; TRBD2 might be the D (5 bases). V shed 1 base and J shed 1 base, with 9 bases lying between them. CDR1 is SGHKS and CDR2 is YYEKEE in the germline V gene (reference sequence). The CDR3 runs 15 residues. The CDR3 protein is CASSLLRGSYNEQFF. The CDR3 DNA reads TGTGCCAGCAGCTTGTTACGGGGTTCCTACAATGAGCAGTTCTTC.

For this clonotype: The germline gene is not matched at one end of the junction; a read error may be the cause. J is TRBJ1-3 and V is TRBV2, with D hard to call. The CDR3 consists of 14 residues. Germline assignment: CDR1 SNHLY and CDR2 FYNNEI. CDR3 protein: CASSLSGLGNAIYF. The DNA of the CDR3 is TGTGCCAGCAGTCTGAGCGGGTTGGGAAACGCCATATATTTT.

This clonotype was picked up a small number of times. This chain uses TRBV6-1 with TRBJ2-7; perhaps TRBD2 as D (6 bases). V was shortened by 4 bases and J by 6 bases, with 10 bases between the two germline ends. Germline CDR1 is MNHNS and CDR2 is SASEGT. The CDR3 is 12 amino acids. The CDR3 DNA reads TGTGCCAGCAGTGCCACTAGCTTCGAGCAGTACTTC. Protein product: CASSATSFEQYF.

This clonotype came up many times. The DNA for the CDR3 is TGTGCCAGCGGGACGGGAACCAATGAGCAGTTCTTC. Amino acid sequence: CASGTGTNEQFF. The V gene is TRBV7-3, the J gene TRBJ2-1; the D gene could be TRBD1 or TRBD2 (5 bases each). Per the germline V gene, CDR1 is SGHTA and CDR2 is FQGTGA. The CDR3 is 12 residues long. The ends were cut back, 8 bases at V and 6 bases at J, with 11 bases in the middle.

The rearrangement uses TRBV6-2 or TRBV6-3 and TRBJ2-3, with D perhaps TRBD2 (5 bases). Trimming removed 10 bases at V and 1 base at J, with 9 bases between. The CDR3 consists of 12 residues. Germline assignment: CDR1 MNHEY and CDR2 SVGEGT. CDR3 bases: TGTGCCATAAATAGCGGCACAGATACGCAGTATTTT. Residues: CAINSGTDTQYF.

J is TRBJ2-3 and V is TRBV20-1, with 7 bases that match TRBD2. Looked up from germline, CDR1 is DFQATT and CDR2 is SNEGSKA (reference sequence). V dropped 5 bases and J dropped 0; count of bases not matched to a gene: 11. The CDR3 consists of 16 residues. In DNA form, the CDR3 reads TGCAGTGCTGGGACCGGGACTATTTCTAGCACAGATACGCAGTATTTT. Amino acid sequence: CSAGTGTISSTDTQYF.

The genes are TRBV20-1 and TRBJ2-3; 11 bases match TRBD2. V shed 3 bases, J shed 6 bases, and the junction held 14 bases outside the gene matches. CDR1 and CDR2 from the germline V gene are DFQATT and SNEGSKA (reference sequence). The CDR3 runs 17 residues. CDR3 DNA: TGCAGTGCTAGTACCGCTTTTAGCGGGAGGGCCGATGATACGCAGTATTTT. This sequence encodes CSASTAFSGRADDTQYF.

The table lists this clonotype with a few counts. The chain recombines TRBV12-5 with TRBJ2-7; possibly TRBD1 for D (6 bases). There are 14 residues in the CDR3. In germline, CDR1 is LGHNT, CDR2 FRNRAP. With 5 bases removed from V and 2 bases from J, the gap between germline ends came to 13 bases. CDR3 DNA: TGTGCTAGTGGTGATAGACAGGACACCTACGAGCAGTACTTC. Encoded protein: CASGDRQDTYEQYF.

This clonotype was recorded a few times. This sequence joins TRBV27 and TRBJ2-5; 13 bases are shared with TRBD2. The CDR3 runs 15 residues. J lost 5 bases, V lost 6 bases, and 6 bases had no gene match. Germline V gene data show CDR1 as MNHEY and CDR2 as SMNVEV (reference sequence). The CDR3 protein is CASRKTSGRRETQYF. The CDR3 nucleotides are TGTGCCAGCAGGAAGACTAGCGGGAGGAGGGAGACCCAGTACTTC.

The CDR3 loop is CASSQAGVAGNSGANVLTF. In DNA, the CDR3 is TGTGCCAGCAGCCAAGCGGGGGTAGCGGGTAACTCTGGGGCCAACGTCCTGACTTTC. The chain is built from TRBV4-2 and TRBJ2-6; 7 nucleotides align to TRBD2. V lost 1 base and J lost 0; bases outside the gene matches: 9. The CDR3 totals 19 residues. Germline V gene data show CDR1 as LGHNA and CDR2 as YNFKEQ.

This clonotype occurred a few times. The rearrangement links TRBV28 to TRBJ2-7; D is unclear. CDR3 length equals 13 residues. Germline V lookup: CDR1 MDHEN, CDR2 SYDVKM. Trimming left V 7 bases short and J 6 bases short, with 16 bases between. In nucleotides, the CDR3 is TGTGCCAGCACCACCCCGGGTCGAAGCGAGCAGTACTTC. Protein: CASTTPGRSEQYF.

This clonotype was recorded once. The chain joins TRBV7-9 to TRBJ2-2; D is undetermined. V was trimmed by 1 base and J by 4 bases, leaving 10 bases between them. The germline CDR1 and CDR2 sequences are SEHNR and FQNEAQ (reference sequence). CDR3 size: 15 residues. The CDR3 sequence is CASSLGSISTGELFF. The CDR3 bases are TGTGCCAGCAGCTTAGGGAGCATTTCCACCGGGGAGCTGTTTTTT. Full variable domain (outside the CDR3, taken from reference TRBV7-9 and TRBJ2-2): DTGVSQNPRHKITKRGQNVTFRCDPISEHNRLYWYRQTLGQGPEFLTYFQNEAQLEKSRLLSDRFSAERPKGSFSTLEIQRTEQGDSAMYLCASSLGSISTGELFFGEGSRLTVL.

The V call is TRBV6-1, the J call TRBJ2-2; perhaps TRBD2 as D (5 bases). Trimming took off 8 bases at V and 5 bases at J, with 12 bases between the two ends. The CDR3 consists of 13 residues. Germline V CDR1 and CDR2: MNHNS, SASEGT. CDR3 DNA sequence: TGTGCCAGCCGTATGCCGGGAACCGGGGAGCTGTTTTTT. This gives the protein CASRMPGTGELFF.

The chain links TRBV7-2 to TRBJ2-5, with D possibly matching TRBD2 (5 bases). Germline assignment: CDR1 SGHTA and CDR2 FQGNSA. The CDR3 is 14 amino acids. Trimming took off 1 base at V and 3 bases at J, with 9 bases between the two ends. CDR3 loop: CASSLGSGEETQYF. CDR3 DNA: TGTGCCAGCAGCTTAGGCAGCGGAGAAGAGACCCAGTACTTC.